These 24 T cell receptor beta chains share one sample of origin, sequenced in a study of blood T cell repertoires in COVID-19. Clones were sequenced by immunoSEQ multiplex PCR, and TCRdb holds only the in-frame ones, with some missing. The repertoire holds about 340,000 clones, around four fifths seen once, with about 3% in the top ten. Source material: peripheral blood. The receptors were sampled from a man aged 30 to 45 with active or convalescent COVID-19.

CDR3 nucleotides: TGCGCCAGCAGCCAGAGGACAGATACGCAGTATTTT. The encoded protein is CASSQRTDTQYF. The chain is built from TRBV4-1 and TRBJ2-3; no firm D call. The V gene lost 3 bases and the J gene lost 3 bases, with 4 bases spanning the gap. CDR3 length: 12 residues. CDR1 is MGHRA, CDR2 YSYEKL, per germline.

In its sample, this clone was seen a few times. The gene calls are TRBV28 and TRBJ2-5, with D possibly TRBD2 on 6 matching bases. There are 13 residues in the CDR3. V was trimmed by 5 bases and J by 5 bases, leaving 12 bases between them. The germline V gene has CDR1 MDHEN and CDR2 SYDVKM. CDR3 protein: CASSAPAGETQYF. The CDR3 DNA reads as TGTGCCAGCAGTGCCCCGGCGGGGGAGACCCAGTACTTC. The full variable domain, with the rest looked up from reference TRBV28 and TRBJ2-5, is DVKVTQSSRYLVKRTGEKVFLECVQDMDHENMFWYRQDPGLGLRLIYFSYDVKMKEKGDIPEGYSVSREKKERFSLILESASTNQTSMYLCASSAPAGETQYFGPGTRLLVL.

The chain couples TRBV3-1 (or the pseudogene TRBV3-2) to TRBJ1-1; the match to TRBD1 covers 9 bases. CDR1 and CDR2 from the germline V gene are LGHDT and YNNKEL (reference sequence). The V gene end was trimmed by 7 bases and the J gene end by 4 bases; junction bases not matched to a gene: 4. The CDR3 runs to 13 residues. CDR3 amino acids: CASNGQGSTEAFF. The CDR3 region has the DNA TGTGCCAGCAACGGACAGGGGAGCACTGAAGCTTTCTTT.

The CDR3, as DNA: TGTGCCAGCACCCCAGACAGGGCATACGAGCAGTACTTC. Its translation is CASTPDRAYEQYF. The chain is built from TRBV7-9 and TRBJ2-7, with 7 positions matching TRBD1. The germline V gene encodes CDR1 SEHNR and CDR2 FQNEAQ (reference sequence). The CDR3 consists of 13 residues. J was trimmed by 4 bases and V by 7 bases; bases with no gene match: 7.

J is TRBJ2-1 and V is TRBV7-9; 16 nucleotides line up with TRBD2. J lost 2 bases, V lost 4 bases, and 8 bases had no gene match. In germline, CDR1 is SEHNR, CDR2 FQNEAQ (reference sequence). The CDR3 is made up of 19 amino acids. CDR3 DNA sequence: TGTGCCAGCAGCTCCGGGACTAGCGGGGGGGCCTGGCCCTACAATGAGCAGTTCTTC. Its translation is CASSSGTSGGAWPYNEQFF.

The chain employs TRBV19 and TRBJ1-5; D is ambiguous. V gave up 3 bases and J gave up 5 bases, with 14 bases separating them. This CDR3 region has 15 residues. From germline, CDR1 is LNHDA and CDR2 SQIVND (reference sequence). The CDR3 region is CASSIGQAPHQPQHF. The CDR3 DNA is TGTGCCAGTAGTATCGGCCAGGCTCCCCATCAGCCCCAGCATTTT. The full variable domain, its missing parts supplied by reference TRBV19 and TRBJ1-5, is DGGITQSPKYLFRKEGQNVTLSCEQNLNHDAMYWYRQDPGQGLRLIYYSQIVNDFQKGDIAEGYSVSREKKESFPLTVTSAQKNPTAFYLCASSIGQAPHQPQHFGDGTRLSIL.

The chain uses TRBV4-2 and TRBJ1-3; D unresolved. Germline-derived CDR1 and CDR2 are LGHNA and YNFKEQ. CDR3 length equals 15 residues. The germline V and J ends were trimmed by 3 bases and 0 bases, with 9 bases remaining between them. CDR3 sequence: CASSHDMDSGNTIYF. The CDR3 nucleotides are TGTGCCAGCAGCCATGACATGGACTCTGGAAACACCATATATTTT.

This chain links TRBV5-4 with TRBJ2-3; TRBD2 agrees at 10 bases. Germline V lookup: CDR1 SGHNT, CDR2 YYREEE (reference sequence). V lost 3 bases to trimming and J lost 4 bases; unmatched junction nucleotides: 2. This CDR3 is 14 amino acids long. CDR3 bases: TGTGCCAGCAGCTCGGGACTAGCGTCAGATACGCAGTATTTT. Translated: CASSSGLASDTQYF.

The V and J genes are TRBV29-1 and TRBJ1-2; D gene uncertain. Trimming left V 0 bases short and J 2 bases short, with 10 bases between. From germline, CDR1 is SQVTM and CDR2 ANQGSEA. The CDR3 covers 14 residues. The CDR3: CSVEDKRRNYGYTF. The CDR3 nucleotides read TGCAGCGTTGAAGATAAGCGTCGGAACTATGGCTACACCTTC.

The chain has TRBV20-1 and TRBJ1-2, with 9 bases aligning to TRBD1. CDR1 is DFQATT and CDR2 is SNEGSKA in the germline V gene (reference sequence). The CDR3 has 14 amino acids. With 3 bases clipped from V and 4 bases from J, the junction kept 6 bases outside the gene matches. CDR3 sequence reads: CSASSGQGLYGYTF. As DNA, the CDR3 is TGCAGTGCTAGTTCCGGACAGGGGCTCTATGGCTACACCTTC.

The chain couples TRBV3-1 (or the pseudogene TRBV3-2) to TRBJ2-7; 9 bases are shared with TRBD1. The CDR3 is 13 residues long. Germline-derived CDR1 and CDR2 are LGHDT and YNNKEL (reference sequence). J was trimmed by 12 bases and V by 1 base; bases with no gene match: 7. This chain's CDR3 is CASSQVTGGHAYF. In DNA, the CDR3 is TGTGCCAGCAGCCAAGTCACAGGGGGCCATGCGTACTTC.

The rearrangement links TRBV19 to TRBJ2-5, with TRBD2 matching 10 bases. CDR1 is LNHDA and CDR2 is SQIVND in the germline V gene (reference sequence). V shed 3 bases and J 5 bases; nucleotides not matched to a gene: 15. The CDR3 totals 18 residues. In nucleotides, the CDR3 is TGTGCCAGTAGTATTGGTTGGGGAGCGGGAGGGCCCACCGAGACCCAGTACTTC. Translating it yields CASSIGWGAGGPTETQYF.

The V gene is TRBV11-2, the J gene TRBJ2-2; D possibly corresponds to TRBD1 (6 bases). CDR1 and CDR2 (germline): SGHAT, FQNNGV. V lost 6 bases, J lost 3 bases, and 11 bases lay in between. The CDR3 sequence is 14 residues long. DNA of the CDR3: TGTGCCAGCAGGACCGGGACATACACCGGGGAGCTGTTTTTT. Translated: CASRTGTYTGELFF.

CDR3 sequence reads: CAWSVQGDGEQYF. The CDR3 nucleotides are TGTGCCTGGAGTGTACAGGGTGATGGTGAGCAGTACTTC. The chain recombines TRBV30 with TRBJ2-7; weak D call: TRBD1 (6 bases). Germline V gene sequence: CDR1 GTSNPN, CDR2 SVGIG (reference sequence). Trimming cost V 0 bases and J 7 bases, with 13 bases left between them. The CDR3 has 13 amino acids.

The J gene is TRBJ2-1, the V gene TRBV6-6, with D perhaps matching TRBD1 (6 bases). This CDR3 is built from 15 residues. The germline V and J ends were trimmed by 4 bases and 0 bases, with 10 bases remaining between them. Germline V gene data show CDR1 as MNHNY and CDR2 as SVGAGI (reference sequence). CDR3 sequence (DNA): TGTGCCAGCAGTTCAGGGGTTTTCTCCTACAATGAGCAGTTCTTC. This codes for CASSSGVFSYNEQFF.

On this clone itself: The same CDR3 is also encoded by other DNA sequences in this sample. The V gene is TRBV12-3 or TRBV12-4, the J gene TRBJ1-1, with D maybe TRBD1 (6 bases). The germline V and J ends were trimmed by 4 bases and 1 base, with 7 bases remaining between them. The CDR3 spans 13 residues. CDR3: CASSSTGNTEAFF. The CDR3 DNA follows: TGTGCCAGCAGTTCGACAGGGAACACTGAAGCTTTCTTT.

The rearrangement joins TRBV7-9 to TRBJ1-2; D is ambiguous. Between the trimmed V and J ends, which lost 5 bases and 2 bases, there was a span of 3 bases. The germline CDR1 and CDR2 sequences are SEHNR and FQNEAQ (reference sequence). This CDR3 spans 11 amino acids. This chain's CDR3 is CASSANYGYTF. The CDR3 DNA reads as TGTGCCAGCAGCGCGAACTATGGCTACACCTTC. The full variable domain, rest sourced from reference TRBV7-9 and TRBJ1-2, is DTGVSQNPRHKITKRGQNVTFRCDPISEHNRLYWYRQTLGQGPEFLTYFQNEAQLEKSRLLSDRFSAERPKGSFSTLEIQRTEQGDSAMYLCASSANYGYTFGSGTRLTVV.

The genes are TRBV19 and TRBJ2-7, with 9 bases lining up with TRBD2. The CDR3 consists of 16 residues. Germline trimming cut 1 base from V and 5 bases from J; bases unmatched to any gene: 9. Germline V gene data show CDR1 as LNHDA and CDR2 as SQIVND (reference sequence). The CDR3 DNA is TGTGCCAGTAGTATAGGAGGCGGGAGGGGGCTACACGAGCAGTACTTC. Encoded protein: CASSIGGGRGLHEQYF.

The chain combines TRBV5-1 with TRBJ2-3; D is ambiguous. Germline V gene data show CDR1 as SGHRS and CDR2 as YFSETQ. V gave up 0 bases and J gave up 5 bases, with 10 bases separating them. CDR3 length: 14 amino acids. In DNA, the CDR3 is TGCGCCAGCAGCTTGGCGCGCTTACTAGATACGCAGTATTTT. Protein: CASSLARLLDTQYF.

This CDR3 reads CATSRGQRNQPQHF. CDR3 coding DNA: TGTGCCACCAGCAGGGGACAGCGCAATCAGCCCCAGCATTTT. This chain connects TRBV15 to TRBJ1-5, with 7 nucleotides matching TRBD1. CDR3 size: 14 residues. The germline V gene has CDR1 LNHNV and CDR2 YYDKDF (reference sequence). The J segment lost 2 bases and the V segment lost 3 bases, leaving 1 base of the junction unmatched.

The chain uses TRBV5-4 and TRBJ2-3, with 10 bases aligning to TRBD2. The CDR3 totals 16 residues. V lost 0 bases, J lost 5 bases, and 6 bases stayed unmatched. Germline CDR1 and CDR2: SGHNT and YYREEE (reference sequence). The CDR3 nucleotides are TGTGCCAGCAGCTTGGCCCTAGCGGGAGTGAGAGATACGCAGTATTTT. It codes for CASSLALAGVRDTQYF.

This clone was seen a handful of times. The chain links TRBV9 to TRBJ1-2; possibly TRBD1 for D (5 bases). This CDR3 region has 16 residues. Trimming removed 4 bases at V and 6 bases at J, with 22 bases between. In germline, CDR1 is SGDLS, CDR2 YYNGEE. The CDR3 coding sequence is TGTGCCAGCAGCCCCTCCCACGTGGCTGGGGCGGATGGCTACACCTTC. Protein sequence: CASSPSHVAGADGYTF.

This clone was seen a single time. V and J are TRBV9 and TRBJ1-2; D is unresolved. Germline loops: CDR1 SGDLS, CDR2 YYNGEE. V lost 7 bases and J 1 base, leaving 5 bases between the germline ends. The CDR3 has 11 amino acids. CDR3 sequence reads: CASGLNYGYTF. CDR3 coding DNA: TGTGCCAGCGGCCTTAACTATGGCTACACCTTC. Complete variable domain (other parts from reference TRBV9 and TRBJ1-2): DSGVTQTPKHLITATGQRVTLRCSPRSGDLSVYWYQQSLDQGLQFLIQYYNGEERAKGNILERFSAQQFPDLHSELNLSSLELGDSALYFCASGLNYGYTFGSGTRLTVV.

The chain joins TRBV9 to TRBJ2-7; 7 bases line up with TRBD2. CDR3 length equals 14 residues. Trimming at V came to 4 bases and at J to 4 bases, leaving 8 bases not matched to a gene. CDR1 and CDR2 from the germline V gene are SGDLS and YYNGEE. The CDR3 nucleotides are TGTGCCAGCAGCCTGGGGACTACACCTTACGAGCAGTACTTC. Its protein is CASSLGTTPYEQYF.